This T cell receptor beta chain was documented in a study of blood T cell repertoires in COVID-19. In the study overall: The samples span acute and convalescent COVID-19 from the United States, Italy and Spain.

This CDR3 has 13 residues. Germline V gene sequence: CDR1 LNHDA, CDR2 SQIVND (reference sequence). The V end was cut by 3 bases, the J end by 7 bases, with 9 bases between. Clones were read by immunoSEQ multiplex PCR, and TCRdb kept only the in-frame ones, dropping some. The sample has roughly 32,000 clones; roughly 85% are singletons. The sequencing input was peripheral blood. The receptor was isolated from an elderly man with active COVID-19. The V and J genes are TRBV19 and TRBJ2-2; D perhaps matches TRBD1 (5 bases). CDR3 coding DNA: TGTGCCAGTAGTATGGGGCTAGGCGGGGAGCTGTTTTTT. It encodes CASSMGLGGELFF.